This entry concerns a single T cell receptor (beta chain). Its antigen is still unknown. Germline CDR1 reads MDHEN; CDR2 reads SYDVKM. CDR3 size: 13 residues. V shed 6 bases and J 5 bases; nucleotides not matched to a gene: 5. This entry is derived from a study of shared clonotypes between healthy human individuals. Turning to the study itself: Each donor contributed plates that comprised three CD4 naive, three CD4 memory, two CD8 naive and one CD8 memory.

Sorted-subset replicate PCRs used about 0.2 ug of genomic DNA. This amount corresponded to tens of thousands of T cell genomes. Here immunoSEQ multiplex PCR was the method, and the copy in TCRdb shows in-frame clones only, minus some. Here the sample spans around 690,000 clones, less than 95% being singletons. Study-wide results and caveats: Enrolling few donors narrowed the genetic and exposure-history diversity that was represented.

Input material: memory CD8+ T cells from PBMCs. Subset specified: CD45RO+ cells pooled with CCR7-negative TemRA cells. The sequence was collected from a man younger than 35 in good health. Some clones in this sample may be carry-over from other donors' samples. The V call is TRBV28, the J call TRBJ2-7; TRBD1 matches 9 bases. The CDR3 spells CASSPGTGNEQYF. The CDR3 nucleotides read TGTGCCAGCAGCCCCGGGACAGGGAACGAGCAGTACTTC. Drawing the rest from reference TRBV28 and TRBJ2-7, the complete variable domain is DVKVTQSSRYLVKRTGEKVFLECVQDMDHENMFWYRQDPGLGLRLIYFSYDVKMKEKGDIPEGYSVSREKKERFSLILESASTNQTSMYLCASSPGTGNEQYFGPGTRLTVT.